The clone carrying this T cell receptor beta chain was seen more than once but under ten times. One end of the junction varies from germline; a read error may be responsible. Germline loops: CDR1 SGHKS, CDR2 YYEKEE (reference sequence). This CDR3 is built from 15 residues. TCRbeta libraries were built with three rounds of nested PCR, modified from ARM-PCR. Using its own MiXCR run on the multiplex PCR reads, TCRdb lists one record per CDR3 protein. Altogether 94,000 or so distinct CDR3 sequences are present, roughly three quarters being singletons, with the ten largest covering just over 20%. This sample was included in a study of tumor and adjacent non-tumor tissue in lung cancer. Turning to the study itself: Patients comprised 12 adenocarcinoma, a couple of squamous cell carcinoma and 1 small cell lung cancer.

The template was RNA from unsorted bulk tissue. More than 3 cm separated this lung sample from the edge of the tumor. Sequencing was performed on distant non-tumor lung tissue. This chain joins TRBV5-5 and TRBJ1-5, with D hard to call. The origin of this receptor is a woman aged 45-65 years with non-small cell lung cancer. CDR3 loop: CASSVNLDWNQPQHF. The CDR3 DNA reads TGTGCCAGCAGTGTTAACCTGGACTGGAATCAGCCCCAGCACTTT.